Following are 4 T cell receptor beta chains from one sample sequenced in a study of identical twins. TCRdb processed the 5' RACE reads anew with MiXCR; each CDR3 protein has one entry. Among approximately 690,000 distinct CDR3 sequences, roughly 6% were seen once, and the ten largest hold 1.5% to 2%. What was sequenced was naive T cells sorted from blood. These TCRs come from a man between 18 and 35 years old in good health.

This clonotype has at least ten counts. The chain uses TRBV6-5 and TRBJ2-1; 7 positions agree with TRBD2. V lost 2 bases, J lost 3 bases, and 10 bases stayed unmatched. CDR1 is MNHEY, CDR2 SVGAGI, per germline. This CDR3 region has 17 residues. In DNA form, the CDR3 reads TGTGCCAGCAGTTACGGTGTGGGAACTAGCGTCTACAATGAGCAGTTCTTC. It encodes CASSYGVGTSVYNEQFF.

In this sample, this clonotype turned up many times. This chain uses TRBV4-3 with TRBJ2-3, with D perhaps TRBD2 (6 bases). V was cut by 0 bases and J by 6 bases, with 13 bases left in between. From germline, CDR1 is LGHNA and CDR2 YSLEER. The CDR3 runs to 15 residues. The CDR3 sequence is CASSQDTGSGDTQYF. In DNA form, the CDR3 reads TGCGCCAGCAGCCAAGATACCGGGAGTGGTGATACGCAGTATTTT.

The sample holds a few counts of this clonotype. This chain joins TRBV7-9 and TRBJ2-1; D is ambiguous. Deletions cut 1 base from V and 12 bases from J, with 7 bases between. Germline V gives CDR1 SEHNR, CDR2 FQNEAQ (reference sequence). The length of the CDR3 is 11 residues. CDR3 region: CASSLDPTQFF. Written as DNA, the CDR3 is TGTGCCAGCAGCTTAGACCCCACGCAGTTCTTC.

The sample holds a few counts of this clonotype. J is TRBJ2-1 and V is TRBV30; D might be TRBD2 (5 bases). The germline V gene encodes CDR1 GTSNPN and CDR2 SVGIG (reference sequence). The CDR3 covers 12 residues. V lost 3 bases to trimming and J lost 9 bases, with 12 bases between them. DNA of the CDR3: TGTGCCTGGAGGGAGGCTAGTTCTGAGCAGTTCTTC. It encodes CAWREASSEQFF.